The 4 T cell receptor beta chains below were found in one sample sequenced in a study of shared clonotypes between healthy human individuals. Using immunoSEQ multiplex PCR, the repertoire was profiled, and TCRdb retains in-frame clones only, with some absent. The sample holds approximately 980,000 clones, over 75% seen once. Sequencing was carried out using memory CD4+ T cells sorted from blood. Sample subset: CD45RA-negative fraction. The receptors stem from a man aged 18-30 years in good health.

The chain employs TRBV9 and TRBJ2-3; a weak D match, TRBD1 (5 bases). Germline assignment: CDR1 SGDLS and CDR2 YYNGEE. V shed 4 bases and J shed 1 base, with 13 bases lying between them. The CDR3 contains 15 residues. CDR3 DNA: TGTGCCAGCAGCCTGGGGCTGACGCGCACAGATACGCAGTATTTT. Amino acids: CASSLGLTRTDTQYF. The whole variable domain, filled in from reference TRBV9 and TRBJ2-3, reads DSGVTQTPKHLITATGQRVTLRCSPRSGDLSVYWYQQSLDQGLQFLIQYYNGEERAKGNILERFSAQQFPDLHSELNLSSLELGDSALYFCASSLGLTRTDTQYFGPGTRLTVL.

The chain couples TRBV19 to TRBJ1-1, with 7 bases fitting TRBD1. The CDR3 totals 13 residues. After removal of 5 bases from V and 4 bases from J, the junction contained 4 bases not matched to a gene. Germline CDR1 reads LNHDA; CDR2 reads SQIVND (reference sequence). DNA of the CDR3: TGTGCCAGTAGTCGGACAGGTGTCACTGAAGCTTTCTTT. It codes for CASSRTGVTEAFF.

J is TRBJ2-5 and V is TRBV4-3; D possibly matches TRBD1 or TRBD2 (5 bases each). CDR3 length: 16 residues. CDR1 is LGHNA, CDR2 YSLEER, per germline. V lost 0 bases and J 7 bases, leaving 18 bases between the germline ends. CDR3 in amino acids: CASSQDVGTGPRTQYF. The CDR3 DNA sequence: TGCGCCAGCAGCCAAGATGTCGGGACGGGGCCCAGGACCCAGTACTTC.

Notes on this clone: A read error may produce the germline difference seen at one junction end. The chain couples TRBV7-7 to TRBJ2-2; 8 nucleotides align to TRBD2. The length of the CDR3 is 16 residues. Germline V gene sequence: CDR1 SSHAT, CDR2 FNYEAQ (reference sequence). CDR3 in amino acids: CASSLVPGGPTGELFF. In DNA, the CDR3 is TGTGCTAGCAGCTTGGTTCCGGGAGGGCCGACCGGGGAGCTGTTTTTT.